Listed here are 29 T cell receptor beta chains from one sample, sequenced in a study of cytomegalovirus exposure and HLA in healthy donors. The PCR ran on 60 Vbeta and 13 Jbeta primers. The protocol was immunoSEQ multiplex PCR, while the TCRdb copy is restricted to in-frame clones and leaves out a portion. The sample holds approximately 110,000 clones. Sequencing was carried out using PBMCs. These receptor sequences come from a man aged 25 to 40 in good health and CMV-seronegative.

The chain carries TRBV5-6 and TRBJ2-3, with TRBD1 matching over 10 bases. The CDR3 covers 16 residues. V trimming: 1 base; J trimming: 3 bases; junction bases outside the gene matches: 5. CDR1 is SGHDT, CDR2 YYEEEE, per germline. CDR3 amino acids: CASSLRRTGGTDTQYF. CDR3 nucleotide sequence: TGTGCCAGCAGCTTGAGGAGGACAGGGGGAACAGATACGCAGTATTTT.

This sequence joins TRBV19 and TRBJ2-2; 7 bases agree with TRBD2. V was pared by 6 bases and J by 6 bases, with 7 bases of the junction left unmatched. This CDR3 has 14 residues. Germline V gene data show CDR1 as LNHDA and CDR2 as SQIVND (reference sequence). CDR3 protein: CASSPPAGAGELFF. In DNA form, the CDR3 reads TGTGCCAGTAGCCCTCCGGCGGGGGCCGGGGAGCTGTTTTTT.

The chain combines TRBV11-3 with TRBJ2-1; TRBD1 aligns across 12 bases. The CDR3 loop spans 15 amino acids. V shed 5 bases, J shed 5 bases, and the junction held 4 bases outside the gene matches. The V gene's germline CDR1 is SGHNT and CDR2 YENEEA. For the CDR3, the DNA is TGTGCCAGCAGCCGGGACAGGGGGCCACACAATGAGCAGTTCTTC. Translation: CASSRDRGPHNEQFF.

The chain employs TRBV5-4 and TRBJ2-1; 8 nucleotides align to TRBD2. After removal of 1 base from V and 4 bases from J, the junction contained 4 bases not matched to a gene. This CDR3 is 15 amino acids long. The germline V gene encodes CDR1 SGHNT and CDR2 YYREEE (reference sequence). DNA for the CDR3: TGTGCCAGCAGCTTGAGGGCTAGCGGGTACAATGAGCAGTTCTTC. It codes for CASSLRASGYNEQFF.

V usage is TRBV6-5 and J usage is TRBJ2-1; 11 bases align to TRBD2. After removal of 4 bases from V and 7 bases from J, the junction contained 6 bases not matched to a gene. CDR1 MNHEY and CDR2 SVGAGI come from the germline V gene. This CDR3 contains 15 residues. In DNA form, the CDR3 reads TGTGCCAGCAGTTTAGCGGGAGGGCCTGGGAATGAGCAGTTCTTC. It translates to CASSLAGGPGNEQFF.

For the CDR3, the DNA is TGTGCCAGCAGCCCCGACAGTTACGAGCAGTACTTC. It yields the protein CASSPDSYEQYF. The chain links TRBV11-2 to TRBJ2-7; D is perhaps TRBD1 (5 bases). Looked up from germline, CDR1 is SGHAT and CDR2 is FQNNGV. This CDR3 is built from 12 residues. Trimming cost V 5 bases and J 4 bases, with 9 bases left between them.

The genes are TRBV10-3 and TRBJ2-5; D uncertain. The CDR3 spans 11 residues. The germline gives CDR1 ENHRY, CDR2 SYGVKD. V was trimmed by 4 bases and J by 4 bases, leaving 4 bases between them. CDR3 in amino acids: CAISAGETQYF. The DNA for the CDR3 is TGTGCCATCAGTGCCGGAGAGACCCAGTACTTC.

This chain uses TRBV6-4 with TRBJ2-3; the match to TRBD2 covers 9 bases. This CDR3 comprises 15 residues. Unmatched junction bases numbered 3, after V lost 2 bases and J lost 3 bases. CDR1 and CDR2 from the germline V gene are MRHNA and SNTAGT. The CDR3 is CASSDELAGTDTQYF. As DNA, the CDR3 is TGTGCCAGCAGTGACGAACTAGCGGGTACAGATACGCAGTATTTT.

Here the CDR3 DNA reads TGTGCCAGCACCAGACTTACCGGGACAGATTATAGCAATCAGCCCCAGCATTTT. Its translation: CASTRLTGTDYSNQPQHF. V is TRBV6-4 and J is TRBJ1-5; 7 nucleotides line up with TRBD1. CDR1 is MRHNA, CDR2 SNTAGT, per germline. The CDR3 loop spans 18 amino acids. V lost 7 bases and J lost 0; bases outside the gene matches: 15.

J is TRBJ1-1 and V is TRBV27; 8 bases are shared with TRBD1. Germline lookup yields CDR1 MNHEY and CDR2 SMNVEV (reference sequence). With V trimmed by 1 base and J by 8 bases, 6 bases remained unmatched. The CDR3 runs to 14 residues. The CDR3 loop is CASSLYPGTGEAFF. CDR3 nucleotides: TGTGCCAGCAGTTTATATCCCGGGACAGGAGAAGCTTTCTTT.

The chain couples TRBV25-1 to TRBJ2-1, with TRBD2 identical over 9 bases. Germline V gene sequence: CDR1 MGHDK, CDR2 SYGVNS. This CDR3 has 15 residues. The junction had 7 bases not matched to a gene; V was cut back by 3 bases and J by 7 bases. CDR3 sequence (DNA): TGTGCCAGCAGTGACAGCGGGAGGACTTCGAATGAGCAGTTCTTC. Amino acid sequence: CASSDSGRTSNEQFF.

CDR3 protein: CASSLSGTGGLGYTF. DNA of the CDR3: TGTGCCAGCAGTTTATCCGGGACAGGGGGCCTTGGCTACACCTTC. The rearrangement links TRBV28 to TRBJ1-2, with 12 nucleotides matching TRBD1. This CDR3 region has 15 residues. From germline, CDR1 is MDHEN and CDR2 SYDVKM. The J segment lost 7 bases and the V segment lost 1 base, leaving 4 bases of the junction unmatched.

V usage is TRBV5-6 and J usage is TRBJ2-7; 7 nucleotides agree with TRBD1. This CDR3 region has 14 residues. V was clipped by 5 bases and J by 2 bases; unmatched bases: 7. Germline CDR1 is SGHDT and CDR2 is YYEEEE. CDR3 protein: CASSWTGLPYEQYF. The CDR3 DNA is TGTGCCAGCAGTTGGACAGGCCTTCCCTACGAGCAGTACTTC.

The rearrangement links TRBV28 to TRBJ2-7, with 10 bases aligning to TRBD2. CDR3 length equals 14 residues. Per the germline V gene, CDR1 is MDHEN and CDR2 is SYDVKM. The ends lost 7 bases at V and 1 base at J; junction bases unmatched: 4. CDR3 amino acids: CASTQREGSYEQYF. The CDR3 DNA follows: TGTGCCAGCACCCAGCGGGAGGGGTCCTACGAGCAGTACTTC.

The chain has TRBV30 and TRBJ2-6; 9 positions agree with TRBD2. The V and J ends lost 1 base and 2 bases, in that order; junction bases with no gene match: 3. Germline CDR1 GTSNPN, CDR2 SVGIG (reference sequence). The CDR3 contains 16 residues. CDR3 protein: CAWSESGRTGANVLTF. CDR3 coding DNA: TGTGCCTGGAGTGAGAGCGGGAGGACTGGGGCCAACGTCCTGACTTTC.

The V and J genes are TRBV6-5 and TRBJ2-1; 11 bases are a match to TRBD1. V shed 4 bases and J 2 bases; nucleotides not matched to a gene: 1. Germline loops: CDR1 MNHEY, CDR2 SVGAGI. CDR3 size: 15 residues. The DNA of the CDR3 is TGTGCCAGCAGTTGGGGACAGGGGGCCTACAATGAGCAGTTCTTC. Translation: CASSWGQGAYNEQFF.

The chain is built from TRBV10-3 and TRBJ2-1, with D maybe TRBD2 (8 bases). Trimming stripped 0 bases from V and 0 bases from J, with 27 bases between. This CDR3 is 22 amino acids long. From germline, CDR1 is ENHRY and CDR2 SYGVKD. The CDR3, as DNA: TGTGCCATCAGTGAGTCGCCAGGGGGGCGGGAGGACCAAACGAGCTCCTACAATGAGCAGTTCTTC. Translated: CAISESPGGREDQTSSYNEQFF.

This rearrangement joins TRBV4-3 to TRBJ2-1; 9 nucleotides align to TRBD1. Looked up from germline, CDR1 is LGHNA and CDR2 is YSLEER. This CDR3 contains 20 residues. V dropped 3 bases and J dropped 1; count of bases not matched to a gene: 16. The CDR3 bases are TGCGCCAGCAGCCATCAGGCCGGGACAGGGTGGAGAGGGTCCTACAATGAGCAGTTCTTC. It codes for CASSHQAGTGWRGSYNEQFF.

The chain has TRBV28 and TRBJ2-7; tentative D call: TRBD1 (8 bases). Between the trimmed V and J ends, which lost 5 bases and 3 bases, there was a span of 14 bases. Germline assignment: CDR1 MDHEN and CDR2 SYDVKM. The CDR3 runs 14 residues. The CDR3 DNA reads TGTGCCAGCAGTGCATACAGGGGGGGCTACGAGCAGTACTTC. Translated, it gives CASSAYRGGYEQYF. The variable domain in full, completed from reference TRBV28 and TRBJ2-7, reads DVKVTQSSRYLVKRTGEKVFLECVQDMDHENMFWYRQDPGLGLRLIYFSYDVKMKEKGDIPEGYSVSREKKERFSLILESASTNQTSMYLCASSAYRGGYEQYFGPGTRLTVT.

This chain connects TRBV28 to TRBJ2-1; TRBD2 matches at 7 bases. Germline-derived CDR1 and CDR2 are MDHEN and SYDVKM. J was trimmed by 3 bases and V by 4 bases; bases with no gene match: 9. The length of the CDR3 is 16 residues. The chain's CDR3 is CASSWASSGLYNEQFF. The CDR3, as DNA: TGTGCCAGCAGTTGGGCCTCTAGCGGACTCTACAATGAGCAGTTCTTC.

CDR3 region: CASKDRGNEKLFF. DNA of the CDR3: TGTGCCAGTAAGGACAGGGGGAATGAAAAACTGTTTTTT. V is TRBV14 and J is TRBJ1-4, with TRBD1 identical over 10 bases. The ends lost 9 bases at V and 5 bases at J; junction bases unmatched: 3. The CDR3 length is 13 residues. Germline CDR1 SGHDN, CDR2 FVKESK. Based on the CDR3 plus reference TRBV14 and TRBJ1-4, the full variable domain is EAGVTQFPSHSVIEKGQTVTLRCDPISGHDNLYWYRRVMGKEIKFLLHFVKESKQDESGMPNNRFLAERTGGTYSTLKVQPAELEDSGVYFCASKDRGNEKLFFGSGTQLSVL.

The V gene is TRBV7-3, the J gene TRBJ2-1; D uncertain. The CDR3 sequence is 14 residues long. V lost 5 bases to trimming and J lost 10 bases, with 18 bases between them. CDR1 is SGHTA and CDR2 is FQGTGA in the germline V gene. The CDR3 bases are TGTGCCAGCAGCGCGACGTACGATGGCGGCGAGCAGTTCTTC. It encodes CASSATYDGGEQFF.

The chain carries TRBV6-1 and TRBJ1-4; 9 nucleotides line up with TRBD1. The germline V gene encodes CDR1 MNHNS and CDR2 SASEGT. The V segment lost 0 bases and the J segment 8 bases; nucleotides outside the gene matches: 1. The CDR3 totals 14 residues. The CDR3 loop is CASSEADRGEKLFF. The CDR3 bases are TGTGCCAGCAGTGAAGCCGACAGGGGGGAAAAACTGTTTTTT.

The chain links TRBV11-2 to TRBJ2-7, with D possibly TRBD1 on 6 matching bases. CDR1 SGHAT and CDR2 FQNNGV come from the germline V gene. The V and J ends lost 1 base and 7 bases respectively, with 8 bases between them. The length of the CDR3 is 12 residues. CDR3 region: CASSLGQGEQYF. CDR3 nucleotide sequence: TGTGCCAGCAGCTTAGGCCAGGGGGAGCAGTACTTC.

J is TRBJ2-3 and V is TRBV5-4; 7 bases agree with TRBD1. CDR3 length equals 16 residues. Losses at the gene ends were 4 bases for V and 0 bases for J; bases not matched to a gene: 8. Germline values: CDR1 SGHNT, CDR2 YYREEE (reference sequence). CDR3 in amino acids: CASSPWTGASTDTQYF. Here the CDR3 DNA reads TGTGCCAGCAGCCCGTGGACAGGAGCTAGCACAGATACGCAGTATTTT.

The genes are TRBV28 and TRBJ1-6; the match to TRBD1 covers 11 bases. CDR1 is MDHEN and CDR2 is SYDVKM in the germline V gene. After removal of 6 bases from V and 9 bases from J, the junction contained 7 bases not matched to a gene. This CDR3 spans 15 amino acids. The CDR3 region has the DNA TGTGCCAGCAGCCCTGCGGGGACAGGGGGTTCACCCCTCCACTTT. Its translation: CASSPAGTGGSPLHF.

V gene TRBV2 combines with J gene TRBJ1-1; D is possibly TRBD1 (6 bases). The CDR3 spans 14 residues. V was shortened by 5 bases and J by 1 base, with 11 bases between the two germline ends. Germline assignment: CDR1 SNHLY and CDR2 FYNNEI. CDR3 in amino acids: CASSRTDQNTEAFF. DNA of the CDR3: TGTGCCAGCAGTCGGACAGACCAGAACACTGAAGCTTTCTTT.

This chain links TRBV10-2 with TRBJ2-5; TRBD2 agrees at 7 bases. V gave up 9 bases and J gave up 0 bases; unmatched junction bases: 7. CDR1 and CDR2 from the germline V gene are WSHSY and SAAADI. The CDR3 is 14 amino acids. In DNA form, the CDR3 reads TGCGCCAGTAAGCAGCGGGGAGACCAAGAGACCCAGTACTTC. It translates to CASKQRGDQETQYF.

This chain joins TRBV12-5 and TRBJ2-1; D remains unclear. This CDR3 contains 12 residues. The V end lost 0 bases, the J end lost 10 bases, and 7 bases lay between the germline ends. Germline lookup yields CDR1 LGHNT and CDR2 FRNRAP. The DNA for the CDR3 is TGTGCTAGTGGTTTGGTAGAGAACGAGCAGTTCTTC. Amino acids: CASGLVENEQFF.